These 27 T cell receptor beta chains were sequenced from one sample in a study of OX40 agonist ivuxolimab in advanced cancers. Generated by immunoSEQ multiplex PCR, the TCRdb table keeps only in-frame clones and is missing some. The sample yields tens of thousands of clones, under 95% seen once. Sample: CD4+ or CD8+ T cells sorted from blood, taken in a trial of the OX40 agonist ivuxolimab. These receptors came from an adult with an advanced solid tumor such as melanoma, head and neck, liver or kidney cancer.

This clone was recorded once. The chain recombines TRBV11-2 with TRBJ1-1; 7 bases map to TRBD1. CDR1 SGHAT and CDR2 FQNNGV come from the germline V gene. The J segment lost 1 base and the V segment lost 5 bases, leaving 4 bases of the junction unmatched. This CDR3 is 14 amino acids long. CDR3 region: CASSRTGSNTEAFF. The CDR3 nucleotides read TGTGCCAGCAGCCGGACAGGTTCGAACACTGAAGCTTTCTTT.

The CDR3 sequence is CASSDRVVDEQYF. The CDR3 DNA sequence: TGTGCCAGCAGTGATCGGGTGGTTGACGAGCAGTACTTC. The chain combines TRBV2 with TRBJ2-7; D ambiguous. The CDR3 has 13 residues. The V gene lost 3 bases and the J gene lost 5 bases, with 11 bases spanning the gap. Per germline, CDR1 SNHLY and CDR2 FYNNEI.

The chain carries TRBV6-5 and TRBJ2-1; no reliable D call. The length of the CDR3 is 15 residues. Trimming shortened V by 2 bases and J by 1 base, and 9 bases separated the two germline ends. Germline V lookup: CDR1 MNHEY, CDR2 SVGAGI. The CDR3 DNA reads TGTGCCAGCAGTTACAAGGTGCGGTCCTACAATGAGCAGTTCTTC. Encoded protein: CASSYKVRSYNEQFF.

The chain has TRBV5-1 and TRBJ2-1; 9 bases map to TRBD1. Germline V gene data show CDR1 as SGHRS and CDR2 as YFSETQ. The CDR3 consists of 15 residues. V was clipped by 3 bases and J by 3 bases; unmatched bases: 4. The CDR3 DNA is TGCGCCAGCAGCTGGAGACAGGGGGACTACAATGAGCAGTTCTTC. Protein sequence: CASSWRQGDYNEQFF.

This clone was observed a single time. The V and J genes are TRBV6-1 and TRBJ2-1; perhaps TRBD2 as D (6 bases). Germline CDR1 MNHNS, CDR2 SASEGT. V was shortened by 4 bases and J by 7 bases, with 8 bases between the two germline ends. The CDR3 is made up of 12 amino acids. CDR3 loop: CASSVRGNEQFF. As DNA, the CDR3 is TGTGCCAGCAGTGTCCGGGGGAATGAGCAGTTCTTC.

Notes on this clone: Without the conserved terminal phenylalanine or tryptophan, this CDR3 likely stems from a read error. This chain uses TRBV27 with TRBJ1-1; 7 bases are shared with TRBD1. This CDR3 is 13 amino acids long. CDR1 is MNHEY and CDR2 is SMNVEV in the germline V gene (reference sequence). Germline trimming cut 4 bases from V and 6 bases from J; bases unmatched to any gene: 5. The CDR3 region is CASSWGQPAEAFL. CDR3 DNA sequence: TGTGCCAGCAGTTGGGGACAGCCCGCTGAAGCTTTCCTT.

This clone has just a few counts. V and J are TRBV5-6 and TRBJ2-3; weak D call: TRBD1 (5 bases). V lost 3 bases to trimming and J lost 6 bases, with 14 bases between them. The CDR3 loop spans 14 amino acids. CDR1 and CDR2 (germline): SGHDT, YYEEEE. The chain's CDR3 is CASSSLQGADTQYF. CDR3 DNA sequence: TGTGCCAGCAGCTCCCTCCAAGGGGCGGATACGCAGTATTTT.

This clone occurred once. This chain joins TRBV5-8 and TRBJ1-4; 9 bases map to TRBD1. V was pared by 4 bases and J by 0 bases, with 4 bases of the junction left unmatched. CDR1 is SGHTS and CDR2 is YDEGEE in the germline V gene. The CDR3 totals 16 residues. CDR3: CASSLGQGATNEKLFF. As DNA, the CDR3 is TGTGCCAGCAGCCTGGGACAGGGCGCAACTAATGAAAAACTGTTTTTT.

V gene TRBV7-2 combines with J gene TRBJ2-5; TRBD1 matches 8 bases. Germline CDR1 and CDR2: SGHTA and FQGNSA. The CDR3 has 16 amino acids. Trimming at V came to 5 bases and at J to 5 bases, leaving 13 bases not matched to a gene. The CDR3, as DNA: TGTGCCAGCAGCGGAATCAGGGGGCTCATAGGGGAGACCCAGTACTTC. This translates into CASSGIRGLIGETQYF.

DNA of the CDR3: TGTGCCAGCAGTTATTCGGGACAGGGTAATGAAAAACTGTTTTTT. Translation: CASSYSGQGNEKLFF. The V gene is TRBV6-5, the J gene TRBJ1-4; TRBD1 agrees at 9 bases. CDR1 MNHEY and CDR2 SVGAGI come from the germline V gene. V lost 3 bases, J lost 4 bases, and 3 bases stayed unmatched. This CDR3 region has 15 residues.

The chain joins TRBV6-5 to TRBJ2-7; 7 bases are shared with TRBD2. In germline, CDR1 is MNHEY, CDR2 SVGAGI. The trim removed 0 bases at V and 6 bases at J, leaving 5 bases unmatched. CDR3 length equals 14 residues. CDR3 DNA: TGTGCCAGCAGTTACTCGGTGTCGGGGGGCGAGCAGTACTTC. This encodes CASSYSVSGGEQYF.

The V gene is TRBV21-1, the J gene TRBJ1-1; the table gives TRBD1 as D, unverified against the DNA. TRBV21-1 is a pseudogene segment. There are 13 residues in the CDR3. The CDR3 region is CASTPKSGTEAFF. The CDR3 DNA reads as TGTGCCAGCACCCCTAAGTCAGGGACTGAAGCTTTCTTT.

J is TRBJ2-3 and V is TRBV14, with TRBD1 as a possible D gene (5 bases). Germline lookup yields CDR1 SGHDN and CDR2 FVKESK. This CDR3 comprises 17 residues. The V end lost 2 bases, the J end lost 5 bases, and 20 bases lay between the germline ends. CDR3 DNA: TGTGCCAGCAGCCAACCCGATGGGGCGACTCTCGAAGATACGCAGTATTTT. Amino acid sequence: CASSQPDGATLEDTQYF.

The rearrangement joins TRBV13 to TRBJ1-2; D is undetermined. V was pared by 0 bases and J by 7 bases, with 6 bases between. CDR3 size: 12 residues. CDR1 and CDR2 from the germline V gene are PRHDT and FYEKMQ (reference sequence). The DNA of the CDR3 is TGTGCCAGCAGCTTAGGGAAAGGTGGCTACACCTTC. Translated, it gives CASSLGKGGYTF.

To note about this clone: This specimen includes other DNA sequences encoding the same CDR3. This chain uses TRBV19 with TRBJ2-7; D is possibly TRBD1 (6 bases). This CDR3 contains 14 residues. V was clipped by 1 base and J by 0 bases, with 7 bases between them. CDR1 LNHDA and CDR2 SQIVND come from the germline V gene (reference sequence). This chain's CDR3 is CASSIVGGSYEQYF. CDR3 sequence (DNA): TGTGCCAGTAGTATAGTAGGGGGCTCCTACGAGCAGTACTTC.

The chain employs TRBV14 and TRBJ2-5; no definite D call. Trimming left V 0 bases short and J 4 bases short, with 21 bases between. Germline loops: CDR1 SGHDN, CDR2 FVKESK. The CDR3 has 18 amino acids. CDR3 nucleotides: TGTGCCAGCAGCCAAGACTTGCTCCCCGAGGCCCGTCGAGAGACCCAGTACTTC. Encoded protein: CASSQDLLPEARRETQYF.

The rearrangement uses TRBV27 and TRBJ2-7; D tentatively reads TRBD1 or TRBD2 (5 bases each). From germline, CDR1 is MNHEY and CDR2 SMNVEV (reference sequence). The CDR3 has 14 amino acids. Trimming cost V 6 bases and J 2 bases, with 14 bases left between them. CDR3 protein: CASRPVGATYEQYF. The CDR3 coding sequence is TGTGCCAGCAGGCCCGTCGGGGCGACCTACGAGCAGTACTTC.

This chain uses TRBV13 with TRBJ2-2; D unresolved. The germline V and J ends were trimmed by 6 bases and 1 base, with 9 bases remaining between them. This CDR3 is built from 14 residues. In germline, CDR1 is PRHDT, CDR2 FYEKMQ (reference sequence). CDR3 residues: CASSEERNTGELFF. CDR3 nucleotide sequence: TGTGCCAGCAGTGAGGAGAGGAACACCGGGGAGCTGTTTTTT. Complete variable domain (other parts from reference TRBV13 and TRBJ2-2): AAGVIQSPRHLIKEKRETATLKCYPIPRHDTVYWYQQGPGQDPQFLISFYEKMQSDKGSIPDRFSAQQFSDYHSELNMSSLELGDSALYFCASSEERNTGELFFGEGSRLTVL.

This chain uses TRBV2 with TRBJ2-1; 8 nucleotides match TRBD1. This CDR3 is built from 14 residues. V dropped 8 bases and J dropped 3; count of bases not matched to a gene: 6. CDR1 and CDR2 from the germline V gene are SNHLY and FYNNEI. The CDR3 DNA is TGTGCCAGCCGCCGGACAGGGCTCTACAATGAGCAGTTCTTC. Protein sequence: CASRRTGLYNEQFF.

This clone showed up just once. V usage is TRBV10-3 and J usage is TRBJ1-2; D remains unclear. V was cut by 0 bases and J by 4 bases, with 12 bases left in between. CDR1 is ENHRY, CDR2 SYGVKD, per germline. The CDR3 length is 15 residues. As DNA, the CDR3 is TGTGCCATCAGTGAGTCTCCGGTCCCCCCCTATGGCTACACCTTC. Translated: CAISESPVPPYGYTF.

This clone was detected once. The V and J genes are TRBV7-6 and TRBJ2-1; perhaps D is TRBD1 or TRBD2 (6 bases each). Trimming cost V 0 bases and J 8 bases, with 8 bases left between them. The CDR3 length is 13 residues. Germline CDR1 reads SGHVS; CDR2 reads FNYEAQ. CDR3 residues: CASSLAGGDEQFF. In DNA form, the CDR3 reads TGTGCCAGCAGCTTAGCCGGGGGCGATGAGCAGTTCTTC.

The V gene is TRBV27, the J gene TRBJ2-1; 10 bases line up with TRBD1. The CDR3 loop spans 13 amino acids. V shed 5 bases and J 7 bases; nucleotides not matched to a gene: 2. Per the germline V gene, CDR1 is MNHEY and CDR2 is SMNVEV (reference sequence). The CDR3 region has the DNA TGTGCCAGCAGTAAGGGACAGGGGAATGAGCAGTTCTTC. Amino acids: CASSKGQGNEQFF.

This sequence joins TRBV11-2 and TRBJ2-2, with a possible D match to TRBD2 (5 bases). The CDR3 is made up of 16 amino acids. Germline V lookup: CDR1 SGHAT, CDR2 FQNNGV. V was shortened by 8 bases and J by 5 bases, with 21 bases between the two germline ends. The CDR3 loop is CASRSLDGRETGELFF. CDR3 sequence (DNA): TGTGCCAGCCGAAGCTTAGATGGAAGGGAGACCGGGGAGCTGTTTTTT.

V and J are TRBV9 and TRBJ1-2; D is perhaps TRBD1 (6 bases). CDR1 and CDR2 (germline): SGDLS, YYNGEE. The CDR3 is made up of 15 amino acids. The germline V and J ends were trimmed by 3 bases and 7 bases, with 19 bases remaining between them. This chain's CDR3 is CASSASPTGRAGYTF. Here the CDR3 DNA reads TGTGCCAGCAGCGCGAGCCCGACAGGCCGGGCTGGCTACACCTTC.

This rearrangement joins TRBV5-4 to TRBJ2-7, with 10 positions matching TRBD1. With V trimmed by 4 bases and J by 5 bases, 12 bases remained unmatched. Looked up from germline, CDR1 is SGHNT and CDR2 is YYREEE (reference sequence). The CDR3 has 16 residues. CDR3 residues: CASSPLLGQGFHEQYF. The CDR3 nucleotides are TGTGCCAGCAGCCCCCTCCTGGGACAGGGGTTTCACGAGCAGTACTTC.

The chain couples TRBV4-3 to TRBJ1-1, with D maybe TRBD1 (5 bases). The V gene's germline CDR1 is LGHNA and CDR2 YSLEER. Trimming removed 0 bases at V and 5 bases at J, with 10 bases between. CDR3 length: 14 amino acids. The CDR3 sequence is CASSQEEGRTEAFF. CDR3 nucleotides: TGCGCCAGCAGCCAAGAGGAGGGGCGGACTGAAGCTTTCTTT.

The chain uses TRBV5-4 and TRBJ1-4; possibly TRBD1 for D (6 bases). V was cut by 0 bases and J by 1 base, with 10 bases left in between. CDR3 size: 16 residues. Germline CDR1 is SGHNT and CDR2 is YYREEE (reference sequence). The CDR3 region is CASSLAEQGTNEKLFF. The CDR3 coding sequence is TGTGCCAGCAGCTTGGCCGAACAGGGAACTAATGAAAAACTGTTTTTT.